These 16 T cell receptor beta chains share one sample of origin, sequenced in a study of healthy donors' naive CD4 and CD8 T cells. TCR libraries were built from about 500 ng of total RNA by linear amplification. TCRdb re-analysed the reads in MiXCR, keeping a single row per CDR3 protein. This table has some 190,000 distinct CDR3 sequences, over 60% appearing once. The specimen sequenced was naive CD4+ and CD8+ T cells sorted from blood, pooled from several donors. Receptors were obtained from a pool of human donors in good health; the sample pools cells from several healthy donors.

The rearrangement uses TRBV27 and TRBJ2-7; D may be TRBD1 or TRBD2 (6 bases each). CDR3 length: 15 amino acids. Between the trimmed V and J ends, which lost 5 bases and 4 bases, there was a span of 18 bases. The germline V gene encodes CDR1 MNHEY and CDR2 SMNVEV (reference sequence). CDR3 region: CASSRGAGSGYEQYF. The CDR3 DNA reads TGTGCCAGCAGTAGGGGGGCAGGGTCGGGGTACGAGCAGTACTTC.

This clonotype was picked up one time. The V gene is TRBV29-1, the J gene TRBJ1-5; no definite D call. There are 13 residues in the CDR3. Trimming shortened V by 0 bases and J by 4 bases, and 7 bases separated the two germline ends. Germline V gives CDR1 SQVTM, CDR2 ANQGSEA. The CDR3 spells CSVEESGNQPQHF. As DNA, the CDR3 is TGCAGCGTTGAAGAATCGGGGAATCAGCCCCAGCATTTT.

The chain carries TRBV29-1 and TRBJ2-5; 8 nucleotides agree with TRBD1. Germline assignment: CDR1 SQVTM and CDR2 ANQGSEA. The CDR3 is 15 amino acids. V gave up 5 bases and J gave up 2 bases; unmatched junction bases: 10. CDR3 nucleotides: TGCAGCGTTAGCGACAGGGGCAGATTACAAGAGACCCAGTACTTC. Amino acid sequence: CSVSDRGRLQETQYF.

The J gene is TRBJ2-3, the V gene TRBV30, with D hard to call. CDR1 and CDR2 (germline): GTSNPN, SVGIG (reference sequence). V lost 0 bases and J lost 4, with 2 bases in between. The CDR3 contains 11 residues. The CDR3 protein is CAWSVSDTQYF. The CDR3 DNA is TGTGCCTGGAGTGTTTCAGATACGCAGTATTTT.

This chain connects TRBV29-1 to TRBJ2-7; D gene ambiguous. Germline CDR1 and CDR2: SQVTM and ANQGSEA. Trimming took 4 bases from V and 5 from J, leaving 24 bases between them. The CDR3 runs 16 residues. The CDR3 region is CSVAGVQTVIAHEQYF. CDR3 DNA: TGCAGCGTTGCAGGAGTGCAGACGGTGATTGCCCACGAGCAGTACTTC.

The V and J genes are TRBV20-1 and TRBJ1-2; perhaps TRBD1 as D (5 bases). The CDR3 extends over 14 amino acids. In germline, CDR1 is DFQATT, CDR2 SNEGSKA (reference sequence). Between the trimmed V and J ends, which lost 0 bases and 8 bases, there was a span of 16 bases. CDR3 residues: CSARDLIAGKGYTF. CDR3 bases: TGCAGTGCTAGAGATCTAATAGCAGGGAAGGGCTACACCTTC.

The chain uses TRBV29-1 and TRBJ1-2; perhaps TRBD1 as D (5 bases). This CDR3 comprises 14 residues. The ends were cut back, 0 bases at V and 0 bases at J, with 8 bases in the middle. Per germline, CDR1 SQVTM and CDR2 ANQGSEA. CDR3 sequence: CSVEEWGANYGYTF. The CDR3 DNA sequence: TGCAGCGTTGAAGAGTGGGGGGCTAACTATGGCTACACCTTC.

This rearrangement joins TRBV6-5 to TRBJ2-1, with 9 bases identical to TRBD2. Germline V gene data show CDR1 as MNHEY and CDR2 as SVGAGI. The CDR3 totals 17 residues. With V trimmed by 6 bases and J by 0 bases, 9 bases remained unmatched. CDR3 sequence reads: CASSSFSSGNSYNEQFF. The CDR3 DNA follows: TGTGCCAGCAGCTCTTTTTCTAGCGGGAACTCCTACAATGAGCAGTTCTTC.

CDR3 protein: CATSREDRINYGYTF. The CDR3 nucleotides read TGTGCCACCAGCAGAGAGGACAGAATTAACTATGGCTACACCTTC. The chain joins TRBV15 to TRBJ1-2; weak D call: TRBD1 (6 bases). The V end was cut by 0 bases, the J end by 1 base, with 9 bases between. Germline-derived CDR1 and CDR2 are LNHNV and YYDKDF (reference sequence). The CDR3 contains 15 residues.

The count of this clonotype is one. The chain employs TRBV24-1 and TRBJ2-6; 9 bases align to TRBD1. The CDR3 sequence is 18 residues long. With V trimmed by 2 bases and J by 0 bases, 4 bases remained unmatched. The germline gives CDR1 KGHDR, CDR2 SFDVKD. DNA for the CDR3: TGTGCCACCAGTGATTCTGGGGACAGGGTCTCTGGGGCCAACGTCCTGACTTTC. Its protein product is CATSDSGDRVSGANVLTF.

The chain has TRBV29-1 and TRBJ2-7, with D possibly called TRBD1 or TRBD2 (5 bases each). Looked up from germline, CDR1 is SQVTM and CDR2 is ANQGSEA. CDR3 length: 15 amino acids. V lost 4 bases, J lost 3 bases, and 19 bases lay in between. The DNA for the CDR3 is TGCAGCGTTGCGGGAACAGGATCGGAGGTCTACGAGCAGTACTTC. This codes for CSVAGTGSEVYEQYF.

V usage is TRBV14 and J usage is TRBJ1-1; D remains ambiguous. The germline V gene has CDR1 SGHDN and CDR2 FVKESK. Trimming removed 0 bases at V and 5 bases at J, with 7 bases between. CDR3 length: 13 amino acids. CDR3 DNA: TGTGCCAGCAGCCAAGAGGCTAATACTGAAGCTTTCTTT. It codes for CASSQEANTEAFF.

The rearrangement links TRBV15 to TRBJ2-7, with D uncertain. The V end lost 1 base, the J end lost 3 bases, and 13 bases lay between the germline ends. This CDR3 contains 15 residues. CDR1 is LNHNV and CDR2 is YYDKDF in the germline V gene (reference sequence). The CDR3 DNA reads TGTGCCACCAGCAGAGGCAGTCCTACAATCTACGAGCAGTACTTC. The encoded protein is CATSRGSPTIYEQYF.

The chain links TRBV11-3 to TRBJ2-6; no definite D call. V was cut by 2 bases and J by 3 bases, with 11 bases left in between. Germline V CDR1 and CDR2: SGHNT, YENEEA. This CDR3 has 16 residues. CDR3 coding DNA: TGTGCCAGCAGCTTATTCTCTCGAGATGGGGCCAACGTCCTGACTTTC. It encodes CASSLFSRDGANVLTF.

The rearrangement links TRBV30 to TRBJ1-2, with 7 bases that match TRBD1. Germline-derived CDR1 and CDR2 are GTSNPN and SVGIG (reference sequence). The CDR3 spans 16 residues. Unmatched junction bases numbered 14, after V lost 2 bases and J lost 5 bases. The CDR3 here is CAWSPLAGGRNYGYTF. CDR3 DNA: TGTGCCTGGAGTCCCCTCGCAGGGGGGAGAAATTATGGCTACACCTTC.

This chain links TRBV19 with TRBJ1-6; TRBD1 agrees at 9 bases. The V segment lost 3 bases and the J segment 7 bases; nucleotides outside the gene matches: 10. CDR1 and CDR2 from the germline V gene are LNHDA and SQIVND (reference sequence). CDR3 length: 17 amino acids. CDR3 DNA: TGTGCCAGTAGTATGTACCGTTGGGACAGGGCGAATTCACCCCTCCACTTT. Residues: CASSMYRWDRANSPLHF.